Listed here are 17 T cell receptor beta chains from one sample, sequenced in a study of blood T cell repertoires in COVID-19. The assay was immunoSEQ multiplex PCR, and TCRdb's table has in-frame clones only and misses some. The sample has almost 500,000 clones, 70% to 90% seen once; the top ten hold around 7.9%. The sequenced sample consisted of PBMCs or T cells enriched from blood (not recorded which). Every receptor here comes from a woman aged 55-70 years who had recovered from COVID-19.

The V call is TRBV29-1, the J call TRBJ2-1, with TRBD2 identical over 8 bases. In germline, CDR1 is SQVTM, CDR2 ANQGSEA. After removal of 7 bases from V and 2 bases from J, the junction contained 7 bases not matched to a gene. The CDR3 totals 14 residues. The CDR3 DNA sequence: TGCAGCGGTAGATTAGCGGGGACCTACAATGAGCAGTTCTTC. Amino acid sequence: CSGRLAGTYNEQFF.

The rearrangement joins TRBV5-1 to TRBJ1-1; no definite D call. CDR3 size: 13 residues. Germline CDR1 reads SGHRS; CDR2 reads YFSETQ. V was trimmed by 2 bases and J by 4 bases, leaving 9 bases between them. CDR3 coding DNA: TGCGCCAGCAGCTTTTGGCTTGCCACTGAAGCTTTCTTT. Amino acids: CASSFWLATEAFF.

CDR3 in amino acids: CASSPSGRRSGETQYF. In DNA, the CDR3 is TGTGCCAGCAGTCCGAGTGGGAGGAGATCCGGAGAGACCCAGTACTTC. This chain uses TRBV28 with TRBJ2-5; D is perhaps TRBD2 (6 bases). Trimming pared 5 bases from V and 4 bases from J, leaving 20 bases between. The CDR3 has 16 amino acids. Germline assignment: CDR1 MDHEN and CDR2 SYDVKM.

This chain links TRBV6-1 with TRBJ1-2, with 9 bases identical to TRBD1. This CDR3 has 16 residues. Trimming removed 0 bases from V and 1 base from J; junction bases left unmatched: 3. CDR1 is MNHNS and CDR2 is SASEGT in the germline V gene. The CDR3: CASSEAMTGGNYGYTF. Written as DNA, the CDR3 is TGTGCCAGCAGTGAAGCCATGACAGGGGGTAACTATGGCTACACCTTC.

The rearrangement uses TRBV11-2 and TRBJ2-5; weak D call: TRBD1 (6 bases). V lost 2 bases, J lost 2 bases, and 9 bases lay in between. CDR1 SGHAT and CDR2 FQNNGV come from the germline V gene. This CDR3 is built from 14 residues. The CDR3 coding sequence is TGTGCCAGCAGCTTAACAGGGTCTCAAGAGACCCAGTACTTC. Its protein product is CASSLTGSQETQYF. Based on the CDR3 plus reference TRBV11-2 and TRBJ2-5, the full variable domain is EAGVAQSPRYKIIEKRQSVAFWCNPISGHATLYWYQQILGQGPKLLIQFQNNGVVDDSQLPKDRFSAERLKGVDSTLKIQPAKLEDSAVYLCASSLTGSQETQYFGPGTRLLVL.

This clone has just one count. The CDR3 here is CASSLFGNQPQHF. The CDR3 coding sequence is TGTGCCAGCAGTTTATTCGGGAATCAGCCCCAGCATTTT. The chain has TRBV27 and TRBJ1-5; D gene ambiguous. CDR1 is MNHEY and CDR2 is SMNVEV in the germline V gene (reference sequence). The CDR3 is 13 residues long. V gave up 1 base and J gave up 4 bases, with 5 bases separating them.

The rearrangement links TRBV30 to TRBJ2-4; D unresolved. Germline CDR1 is GTSNPN and CDR2 is SVGIG (reference sequence). V was shortened by 3 bases and J by 7 bases, with 10 bases between the two germline ends. The CDR3 sequence is 12 residues long. CDR3 in amino acids: CAWSPGPNIQYF. In DNA form, the CDR3 reads TGTGCCTGGAGCCCAGGTCCGAACATTCAGTACTTC.

V and J are TRBV4-1 and TRBJ1-6, with D possibly being TRBD1 (5 bases). There are 15 residues in the CDR3. The V end was cut by 5 bases, the J end by 6 bases, with 14 bases between. CDR1 is MGHRA and CDR2 is YSYEKL in the germline V gene. The CDR3 sequence: CASSSVGATNSPLHF. The CDR3 bases are TGCGCCAGCAGCTCCGTAGGGGCCACTAATTCACCCCTCCACTTT.

The rearrangement uses TRBV6-5 and TRBJ1-4; D perhaps matches TRBD1 (6 bases). CDR3 length equals 12 residues. Trimming took off 10 bases at V and 5 bases at J, with 11 bases between the two ends. Germline CDR1 and CDR2: MNHEY and SVGAGI. The CDR3 loop is CATRTANEKLFF. CDR3 bases: TGTGCCACGCGGACAGCGAATGAAAAACTGTTTTTT.

The genes are TRBV18 and TRBJ2-5, with D possibly matching TRBD1 (5 bases). This CDR3 is built from 13 residues. CDR1 KGHSH and CDR2 LQKENI come from the germline V gene. Trimming took 0 bases from V and 7 from J, leaving 9 bases between them. The CDR3 nucleotides are TGTGCCAGCTCACCACCGGACATCGGGACCCAGTACTTC. Its translation is CASSPPDIGTQYF. Filled out from reference TRBV18 and TRBJ2-5, the complete variable domain reads NAGVMQNPRHLVRRRGQEARLRCSPMKGHSHVYWYRQLPEEGLKFMVYLQKENIIDESGMPKERFSAEFPKEGPSILRIQQVVRGDSAAYFCASSPPDIGTQYFGPGTRLLVL.

Here the CDR3 DNA reads TGTGCCAGTAAGGGACATACTGTCGCTAACTATGGCTACACCTTC. Protein: CASKGHTVANYGYTF. The V call is TRBV19, the J call TRBJ1-2; possibly TRBD1 for D (6 bases). The germline V and J ends were trimmed by 7 bases and 0 bases, with 15 bases remaining between them. Germline V gene data show CDR1 as LNHDA and CDR2 as SQIVND (reference sequence). The CDR3 totals 15 residues.

This chain uses TRBV6-5 with TRBJ1-2, with D perhaps matching TRBD1 (5 bases). The CDR3 covers 13 residues. Looked up from germline, CDR1 is MNHEY and CDR2 is SVGAGI. Deletions cut 9 bases from V and 0 bases from J, with 11 bases between. CDR3: CASRRDPNYGYTF. CDR3 sequence (DNA): TGTGCCAGTCGGCGGGACCCTAACTATGGCTACACCTTC.

The gene calls are TRBV30 and TRBJ1-3; D remains ambiguous. The germline CDR1 and CDR2 sequences are GTSNPN and SVGIG (reference sequence). Trimming took off 0 bases at V and 0 bases at J, with 9 bases between the two ends. This CDR3 region has 15 residues. In nucleotides, the CDR3 is TGTGCCTGGAGTGTCGACCACAGCTCTGGAAACACCATATATTTT. Translating gives CAWSVDHSSGNTIYF.

The chain joins TRBV4-1 to TRBJ2-2, with TRBD2 matching over 10 bases. V was clipped by 1 base and J by 5 bases; unmatched bases: 7. The CDR3 is made up of 17 amino acids. The germline CDR1 and CDR2 sequences are MGHRA and YSYEKL. CDR3 in amino acids: CASSQGPAGGQTGELFF. The CDR3 coding sequence is TGCGCCAGCAGCCAAGGGCCAGCGGGGGGGCAAACCGGGGAGCTGTTTTTT.

Only one count was recorded for this clone. The chain uses TRBV5-4 and TRBJ1-2; 11 nucleotides align to TRBD1. V shed 10 bases, J shed 3 bases, and the junction held 2 bases outside the gene matches. CDR3 size: 12 residues. The germline V gene encodes CDR1 SGHNT and CDR2 YYREEE (reference sequence). This CDR3 reads CAWDRGDYGYTF. CDR3 nucleotide sequence: TGTGCCTGGGACAGGGGGGACTATGGCTACACCTTC.

This rearrangement joins TRBV27 to TRBJ1-5, with 7 bases aligning to TRBD1. Germline loops: CDR1 MNHEY, CDR2 SMNVEV (reference sequence). J lost 3 bases, V lost 6 bases, and 5 bases had no gene match. The CDR3 length is 14 residues. CDR3 loop: CASRLDRFNQPQHF. CDR3 bases: TGTGCCAGCAGACTGGACAGGTTCAATCAGCCCCAGCATTTT.

The chain is built from TRBV29-1 and TRBJ1-2, with D tentatively TRBD1 (6 bases). CDR1 and CDR2 (germline): SQVTM, ANQGSEA. Trimming stripped 4 bases from V and 4 bases from J, with 16 bases between. CDR3 length equals 14 residues. CDR3 in DNA: TGCAGCGTTGTGGGAGACAGGTTCTCCTATGGCTACACCTTC. It is translated as CSVVGDRFSYGYTF.